This entry is about one T cell receptor beta chain. Its antigen remains unknown. The data stem from a study of cytomegalovirus exposure and HLA in healthy donors. The study's findings and limits: In a later analysis, DRB1 alleles had the most associated TCRs; HLA-C alleles the fewest.

The primer mix had 60 Vbeta and 13 Jbeta primers. Libraries were prepared by immunoSEQ multiplex PCR; TCRdb keeps only in-frame clonotypes and omits some of them. Found here are under 200,000 clones, about 76% of them singletons; the top ten hold roughly 7.4%. The V end was cut by 3 bases, the J end by 0 bases, with 18 bases between. Germline lookup yields CDR1 SGHRS and CDR2 YFSETQ. CDR3 size: 17 residues. The J gene is TRBJ2-5, the V gene TRBV5-1, with a tentative D call TRBD2 (6 bases). This TCR was recovered from a male donor in good health and CMV-seropositive. The specimen sequenced was PBMCs. Here the CDR3 DNA reads TGCGCCAGCAGCTCGAACCGTAGCGGTTTGAACCAAGAGACCCAGTACTTC. This translates into CASSSNRSGLNQETQYF.